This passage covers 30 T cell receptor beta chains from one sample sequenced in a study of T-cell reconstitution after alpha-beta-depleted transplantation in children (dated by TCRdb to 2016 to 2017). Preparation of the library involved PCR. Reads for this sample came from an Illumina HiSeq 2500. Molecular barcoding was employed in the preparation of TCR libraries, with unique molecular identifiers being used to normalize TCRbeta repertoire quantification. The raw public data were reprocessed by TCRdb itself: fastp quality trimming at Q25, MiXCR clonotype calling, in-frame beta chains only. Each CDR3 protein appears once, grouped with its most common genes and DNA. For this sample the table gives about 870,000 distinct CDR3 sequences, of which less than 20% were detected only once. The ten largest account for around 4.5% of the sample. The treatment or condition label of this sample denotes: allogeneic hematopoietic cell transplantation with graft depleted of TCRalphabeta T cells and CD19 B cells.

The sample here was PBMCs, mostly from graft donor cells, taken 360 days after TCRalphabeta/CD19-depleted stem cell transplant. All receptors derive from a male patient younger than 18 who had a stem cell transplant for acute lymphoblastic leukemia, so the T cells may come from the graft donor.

The CDR3 is CASSQPTSGRATDTQYF. The CDR3 DNA reads as TGCGCCAGCAGCCAACCGACTAGCGGGAGGGCCACAGATACGCAGTATTTT. The chain is built from TRBV4-1 and TRBJ2-3, with 14 positions matching TRBD2. Trimming took 2 bases from V and 2 from J; bases not matched to a gene: 3. The CDR3 sequence is 17 residues long. The V gene's germline CDR1 is MGHRA and CDR2 YSYEKL.

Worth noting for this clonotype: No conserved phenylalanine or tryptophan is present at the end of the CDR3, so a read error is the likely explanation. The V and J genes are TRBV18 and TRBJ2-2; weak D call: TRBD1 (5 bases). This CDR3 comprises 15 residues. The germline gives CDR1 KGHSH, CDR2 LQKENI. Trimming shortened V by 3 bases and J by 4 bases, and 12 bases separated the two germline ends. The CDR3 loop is CASSPTDDSTGELFV. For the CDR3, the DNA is TGTGCCAGCTCACCCACGGATGACAGCACCGGGGAGCTGTTTGTT.

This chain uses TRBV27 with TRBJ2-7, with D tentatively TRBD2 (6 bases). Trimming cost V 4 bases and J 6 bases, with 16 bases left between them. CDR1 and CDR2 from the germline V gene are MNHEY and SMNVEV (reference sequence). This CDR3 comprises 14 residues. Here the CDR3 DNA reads TGTGCCAGCAGTTCAGGGACTGGCCGAAGCGAGCAGTACTTC. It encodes CASSSGTGRSEQYF.

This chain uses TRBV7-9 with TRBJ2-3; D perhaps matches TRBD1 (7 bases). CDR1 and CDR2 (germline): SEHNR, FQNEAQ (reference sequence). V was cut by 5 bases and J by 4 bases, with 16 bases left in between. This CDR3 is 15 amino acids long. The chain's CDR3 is CASSPRGGGADTQYF. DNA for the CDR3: TGTGCCAGCAGCCCGCGTGGAGGGGGCGCAGATACGCAGTATTTT.

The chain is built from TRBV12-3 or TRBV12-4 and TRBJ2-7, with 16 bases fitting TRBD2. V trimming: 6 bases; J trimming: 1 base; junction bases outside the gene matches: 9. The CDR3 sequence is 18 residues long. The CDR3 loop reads CASSWGTSGRAGSYEQYF. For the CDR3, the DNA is TGTGCCAGCAGCTGGGGGACTAGCGGGAGGGCCGGGTCCTACGAGCAGTACTTC.

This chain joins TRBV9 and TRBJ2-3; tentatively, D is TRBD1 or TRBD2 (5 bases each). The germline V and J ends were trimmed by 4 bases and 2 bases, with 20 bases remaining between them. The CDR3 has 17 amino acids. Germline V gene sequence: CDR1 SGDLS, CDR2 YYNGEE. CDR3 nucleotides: TGTGCCAGCAGCCCAGAGGGCCAGGGTTTCTACACAGATACGCAGTATTTT. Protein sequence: CASSPEGQGFYTDTQYF.

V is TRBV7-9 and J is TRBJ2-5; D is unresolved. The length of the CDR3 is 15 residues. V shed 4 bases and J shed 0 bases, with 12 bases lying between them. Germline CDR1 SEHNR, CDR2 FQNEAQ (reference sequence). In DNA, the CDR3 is TGTGCCAGCAGCTCGAAACATCGACACCAAGAGACCCAGTACTTC. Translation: CASSSKHRHQETQYF.

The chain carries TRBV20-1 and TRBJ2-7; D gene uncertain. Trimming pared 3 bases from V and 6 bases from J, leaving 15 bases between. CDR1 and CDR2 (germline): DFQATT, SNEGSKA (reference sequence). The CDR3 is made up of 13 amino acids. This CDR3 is CSARSPTGSEQYF. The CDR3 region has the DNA TGCAGTGCTAGGAGTCCTACCGGGTCCGAGCAGTACTTC.

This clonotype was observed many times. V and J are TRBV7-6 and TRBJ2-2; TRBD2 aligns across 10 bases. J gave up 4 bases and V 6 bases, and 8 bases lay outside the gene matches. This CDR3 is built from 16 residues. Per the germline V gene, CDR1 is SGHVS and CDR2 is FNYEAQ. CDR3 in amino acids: CASSPIAGGITGELFF. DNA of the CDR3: TGTGCCAGCAGTCCGATAGCGGGGGGAATCACCGGGGAGCTGTTTTTT. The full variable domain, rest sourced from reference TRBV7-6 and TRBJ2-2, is GAGVSQSPRYKVTKRGQDVALRCDPISGHVSLYWYRQALGQGPEFLTYFNYEAQQDKSGLPNDRFSAERPEGSISTLTIQRTEQRDSAMYRCASSPIAGGITGELFFGEGSRLTVL.

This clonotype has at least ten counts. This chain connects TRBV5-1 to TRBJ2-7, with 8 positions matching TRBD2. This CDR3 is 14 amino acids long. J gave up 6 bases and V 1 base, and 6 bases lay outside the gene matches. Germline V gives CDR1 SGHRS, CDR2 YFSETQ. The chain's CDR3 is CASSLTSGVGEQYF. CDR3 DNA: TGCGCCAGCAGCTTGACTAGCGGCGTGGGCGAGCAGTACTTC. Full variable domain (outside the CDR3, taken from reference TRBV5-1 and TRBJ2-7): KAGVTQTPRYLIKTRGQQVTLSCSPISGHRSVSWYQQTPGQGLQFLFEYFSETQRNKGNFPGRFSGRQFSNSRSEMNVSTLELGDSALYLCASSLTSGVGEQYFGPGTRLTVT.

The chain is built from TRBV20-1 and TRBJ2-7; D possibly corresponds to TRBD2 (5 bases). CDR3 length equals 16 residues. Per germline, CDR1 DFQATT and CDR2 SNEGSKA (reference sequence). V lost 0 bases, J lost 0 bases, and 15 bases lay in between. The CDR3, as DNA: TGCAGTGCTAGAGAAGAAAGCGGCGGACCCTCCTACGAGCAGTACTTC. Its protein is CSAREESGGPSYEQYF.

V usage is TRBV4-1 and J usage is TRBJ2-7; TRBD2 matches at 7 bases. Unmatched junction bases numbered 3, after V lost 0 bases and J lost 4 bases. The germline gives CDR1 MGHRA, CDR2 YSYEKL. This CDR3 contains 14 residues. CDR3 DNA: TGCGCCAGCAGCCAAGAGGGGGGGGATTACGAGCAGTACTTC. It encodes CASSQEGGDYEQYF.

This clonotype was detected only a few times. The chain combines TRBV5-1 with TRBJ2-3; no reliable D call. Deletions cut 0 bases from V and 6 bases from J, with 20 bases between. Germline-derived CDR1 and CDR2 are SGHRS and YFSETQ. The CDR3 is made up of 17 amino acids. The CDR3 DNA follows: TGCGCCAGCAGCTTGGCCTCGGTTTATGAAAGTAAGGATACGCAGTATTTT. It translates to CASSLASVYESKDTQYF.

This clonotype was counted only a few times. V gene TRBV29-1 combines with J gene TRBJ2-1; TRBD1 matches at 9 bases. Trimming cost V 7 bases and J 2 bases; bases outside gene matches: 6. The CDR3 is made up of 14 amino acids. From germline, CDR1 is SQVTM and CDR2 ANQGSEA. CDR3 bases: TGCAGCGCTCCGAGACAGGGGGCCTACAATGAGCAGTTCTTC. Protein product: CSAPRQGAYNEQFF.

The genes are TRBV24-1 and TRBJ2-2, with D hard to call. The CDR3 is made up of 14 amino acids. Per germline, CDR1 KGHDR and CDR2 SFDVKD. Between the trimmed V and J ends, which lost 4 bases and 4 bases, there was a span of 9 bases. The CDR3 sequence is CATSDHDTTGELFF. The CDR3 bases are TGTGCCACCAGTGACCATGACACCACCGGGGAGCTGTTTTTT.

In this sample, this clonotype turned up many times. The CDR3 here is CASSPTGTVSYEQYF. DNA for the CDR3: TGCGCCAGCAGCCCTACCGGGACAGTCTCCTACGAGCAGTACTTC. The rearrangement uses TRBV5-1 and TRBJ2-7, with 7 positions matching TRBD1. The CDR3 is 15 residues long. V shed 4 bases, J shed 0 bases, and the junction held 7 bases outside the gene matches. Germline V gene data show CDR1 as SGHRS and CDR2 as YFSETQ.

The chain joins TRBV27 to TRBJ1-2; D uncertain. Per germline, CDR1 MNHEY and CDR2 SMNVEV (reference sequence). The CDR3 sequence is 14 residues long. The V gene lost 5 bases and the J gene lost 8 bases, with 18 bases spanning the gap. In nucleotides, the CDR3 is TGTGCCAGCAGTCCCGCGGGGAGGCTCGGGGGCTACACCTTC. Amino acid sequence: CASSPAGRLGGYTF.

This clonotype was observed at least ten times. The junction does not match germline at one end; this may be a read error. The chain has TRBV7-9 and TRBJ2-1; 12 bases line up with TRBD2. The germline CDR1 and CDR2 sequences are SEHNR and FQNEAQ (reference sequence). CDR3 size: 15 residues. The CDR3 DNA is TGTGCCACCAGCTCCTCTAGCGGGAGGGAGTATGAGCAGTTCTTC. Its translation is CATSSSSGREYEQFF.

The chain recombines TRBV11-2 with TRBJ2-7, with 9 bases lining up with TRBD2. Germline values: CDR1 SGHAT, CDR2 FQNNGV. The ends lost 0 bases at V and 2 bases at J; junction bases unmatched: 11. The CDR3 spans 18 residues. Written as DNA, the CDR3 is TGTGCCAGCAGCTTAGATCCCCGGGGGCGGGAGGGCCCCTACGAGCAGTACTTC. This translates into CASSLDPRGREGPYEQYF.

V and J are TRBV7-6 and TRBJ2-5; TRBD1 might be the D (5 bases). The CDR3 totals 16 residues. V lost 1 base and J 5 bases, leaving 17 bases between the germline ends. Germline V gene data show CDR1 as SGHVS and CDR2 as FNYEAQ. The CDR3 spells CASSLEATGGLETQYF. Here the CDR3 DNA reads TGTGCCAGCAGCTTAGAGGCAACAGGCGGTTTGGAGACCCAGTACTTC.

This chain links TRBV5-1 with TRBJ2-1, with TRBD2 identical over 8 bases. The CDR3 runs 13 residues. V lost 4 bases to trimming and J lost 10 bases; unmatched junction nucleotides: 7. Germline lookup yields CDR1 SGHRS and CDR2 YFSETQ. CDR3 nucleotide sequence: TGCGCCAGCAGCCCGCGGGGGGCAGGAGAGCAGTTCTTC. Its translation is CASSPRGAGEQFF.

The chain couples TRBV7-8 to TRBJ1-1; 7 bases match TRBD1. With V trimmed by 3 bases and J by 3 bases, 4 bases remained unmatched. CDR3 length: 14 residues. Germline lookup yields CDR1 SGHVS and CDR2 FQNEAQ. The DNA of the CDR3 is TGTGCCAGCAGCTTCACAGGGGATGACACTGAAGCTTTCTTT. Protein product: CASSFTGDDTEAFF.

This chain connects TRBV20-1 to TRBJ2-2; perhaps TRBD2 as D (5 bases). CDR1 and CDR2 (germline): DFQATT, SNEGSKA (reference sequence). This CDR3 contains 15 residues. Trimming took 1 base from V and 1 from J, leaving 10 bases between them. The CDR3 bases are TGCAGTGCTAGAGCTTCCGCGGGGAACACCGGGGAGCTGTTTTTT. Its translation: CSARASAGNTGELFF.

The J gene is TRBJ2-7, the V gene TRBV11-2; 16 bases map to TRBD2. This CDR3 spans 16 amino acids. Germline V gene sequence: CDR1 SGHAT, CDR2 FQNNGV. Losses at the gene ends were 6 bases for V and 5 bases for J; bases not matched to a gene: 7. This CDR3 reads CASRGSGLAGGHEQYF. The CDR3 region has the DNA TGTGCCAGCAGAGGGTCGGGACTAGCGGGAGGGCACGAGCAGTACTTC.

In DNA, the CDR3 is TGCAGTGCTAGAGCCCCCGCCGGACTAGTTCTAGATACGCAGTATTTT. It yields the protein CSARAPAGLVLDTQYF. The chain links TRBV20-1 to TRBJ2-3, with 7 bases fitting TRBD2. CDR3 length: 16 amino acids. The V gene's germline CDR1 is DFQATT and CDR2 SNEGSKA (reference sequence). V lost 1 base and J lost 5; bases outside the gene matches: 12.

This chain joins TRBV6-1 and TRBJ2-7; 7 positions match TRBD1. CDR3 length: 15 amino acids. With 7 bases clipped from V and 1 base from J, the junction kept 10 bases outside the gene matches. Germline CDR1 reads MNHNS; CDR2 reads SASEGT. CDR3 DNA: TGTGCCAGCAAAGGGGGCCGGGACGGATCCTACGAGCAGTACTTC. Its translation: CASKGGRDGSYEQYF.

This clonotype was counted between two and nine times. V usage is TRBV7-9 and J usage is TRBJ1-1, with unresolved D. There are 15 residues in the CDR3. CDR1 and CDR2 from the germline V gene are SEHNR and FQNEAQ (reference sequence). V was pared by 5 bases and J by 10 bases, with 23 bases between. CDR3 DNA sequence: TGTGCCAGCAGCCTACCGGGAGGACTACTGAGAGGAGCTTTCTTT. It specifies CASSLPGGLLRGAFF.

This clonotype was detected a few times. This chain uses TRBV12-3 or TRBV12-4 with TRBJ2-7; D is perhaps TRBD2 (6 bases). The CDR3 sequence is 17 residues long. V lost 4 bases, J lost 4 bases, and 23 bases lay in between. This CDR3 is CASSSAGWWESWYEQYF. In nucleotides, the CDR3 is TGTGCCAGCAGTTCCGCGGGGTGGTGGGAGAGTTGGTACGAGCAGTACTTC.

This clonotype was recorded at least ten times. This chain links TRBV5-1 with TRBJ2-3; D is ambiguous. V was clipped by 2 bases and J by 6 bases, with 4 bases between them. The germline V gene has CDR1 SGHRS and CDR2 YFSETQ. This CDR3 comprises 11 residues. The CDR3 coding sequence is TGCGCCAGCAGCTTAATGGATACGCAGTATTTT. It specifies CASSLMDTQYF.

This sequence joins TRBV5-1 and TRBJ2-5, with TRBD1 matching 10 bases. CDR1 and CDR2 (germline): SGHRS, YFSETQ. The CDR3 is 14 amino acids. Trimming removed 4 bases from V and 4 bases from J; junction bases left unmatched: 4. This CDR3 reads CASSQGQGRETQYF. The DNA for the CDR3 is TGCGCCAGCAGCCAGGGACAGGGGAGAGAGACCCAGTACTTC.